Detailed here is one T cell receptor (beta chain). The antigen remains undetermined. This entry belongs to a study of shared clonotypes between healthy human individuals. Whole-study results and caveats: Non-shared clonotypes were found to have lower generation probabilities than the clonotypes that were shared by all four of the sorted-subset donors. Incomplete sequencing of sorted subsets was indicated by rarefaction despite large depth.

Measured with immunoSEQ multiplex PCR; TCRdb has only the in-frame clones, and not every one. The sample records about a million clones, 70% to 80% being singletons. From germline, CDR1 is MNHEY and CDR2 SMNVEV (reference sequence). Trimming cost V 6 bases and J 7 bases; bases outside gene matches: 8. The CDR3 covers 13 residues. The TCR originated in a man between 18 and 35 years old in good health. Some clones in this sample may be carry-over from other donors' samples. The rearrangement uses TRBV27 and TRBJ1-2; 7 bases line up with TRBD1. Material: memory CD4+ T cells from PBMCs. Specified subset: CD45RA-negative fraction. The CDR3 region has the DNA TGTGCCAGCAGCCTGACAGGGTTTGGTGGCTACACCTTC. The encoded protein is CASSLTGFGGYTF.